This T cell receptor beta chain is drawn from a study of blood T cell repertoires in COVID-19. Whole-study context: PBMCs, B-cell-depleted T cells, or T cells were the source of the cDNA or gDNA that made up the material.

The table came from immunoSEQ multiplex PCR; TCRdb's copy has only in-frame clones and leaves some out. The data contain about 200,000 clones, approximately 80% of them singletons. The CDR3 is 14 residues long. Trimming took 6 bases from V and 1 from J, leaving 15 bases between them. In germline, CDR1 is SQVTM, CDR2 ANQGSEA. The sequencing input was peripheral blood. This chain joins TRBV29-1 and TRBJ2-5, with a possible D match to TRBD1 (6 bases). The TCR sequence derives from a human donor in a cohort sampled during active COVID-19. CDR3 nucleotide sequence: TGCAGCGTCTGGAGGAGCAGGGGCCAAGAGACCCAGTACTTC. Translating gives CSVWRSRGQETQYF. Full variable domain (outside the CDR3, taken from reference TRBV29-1 and TRBJ2-5): SAVISQKPSRDICQRGTSLTIQCQVDSQVTMMFWYRQQPGQSLTLIATANQGSEATYESGFVIDKFPISRPNLTFSTLTVSNMSPEDSSIYLCSVWRSRGQETQYFGPGTRLLVL.